This TCR beta chain derives from a study of regulatory T cells in long-lasting Graves disease. This clonotype appeared many times. The antigen is not known. Specified time point: newly diagnosed GD, antithyroid drugs for less than 3 months. The TCR library was made from RNA extracted from PBMCs. With EDTA tubes as the receptacles, about 8.1 milliliters of peripheral blood were drawn. CDR3 regions were amplified by Arm-PCR using iRepertoire HTBI primers to build TCR beta libraries. TCRdb analysed the multiplex PCR reads with MiXCR anew, one entry per CDR3 protein. The sample includes a few hundred thousand distinct CDR3 sequences, approximately 14% seen only once; the top ten take over 15%. Study-wide results and caveats: There was favoring of TRBV28, TRBJ1-2 and TRBJ2-5 in persistent disease. Results may be inaccurate due to the small sample size.

V trimming: 2 bases; J trimming: 6 bases; junction bases outside the gene matches: 10. CDR1 LNHNV and CDR2 YYDKDF come from the germline V gene (reference sequence). The CDR3 extends over 17 amino acids. A further study also used this sample, focusing on T cells in Graves' hyperthyroidism and ophthalmopathy. That source reports: HTBI primers were used for first-round RT-PCR of the TCR CDR3.

This TCR came from a woman between 50 and 59 years old with Graves disease. This chain joins TRBV15 and TRBJ2-2; 9 bases agree with TRBD1. The sample here was peripheral blood mononuclear cells (PBMCs), taken at new diagnosis, from a patient treated with antithyroid drugs. The CDR3 reads CATSRRPLRDRAGELFF. The CDR3 nucleotides are TGTGCCACCAGCAGAAGACCTCTCCGGGACAGGGCCGGGGAGCTGTTTTTT.